A single TCR beta chain is shown here with its context. The specificity of this receptor is unknown. No base quality information exists; no much larger clone differs at one position. PBMCs were isolated by Ficoll-Paque density gradient centrifugation. These data originate in a study of T-cell memory formation after mild COVID-19 (TCRdb year 2021). In the study overall: TCR sequence clusters from the two donors were largely donor specific. In two donors, T-cell clones that expanded and contracted after mild COVID-19 were followed by sequencing TCRalpha and TCRbeta repertoires longitudinally. Two young, previously healthy adult volunteers made up the cohort, one male and one female.

Sequencing used an Illumina NovaSeq 6000. Using 5'RACE with constant-segment primers, TCRalpha and TCRbeta cDNA libraries were constructed, with sample barcodes and unique molecular identifiers added in the process. RNA was extracted from every sample with Trizol reagent. Amplification of the libraries took two PCR steps, and the second step added a second sample barcode plus Illumina TruSeq adapters. Sequencing of the libraries was done on an Illumina NovaSeq, producing 2 x 150 bp paired-end reads. Processing in the source paper ran as follows. Reads were demultiplexed and collapsed into UMI-guided consensus sequences with migec v1.2.7. With mixcr v2.1.11, UMI consensuses were aligned to TRA and TRB V and J templates and assembled into clonotypes. A clonotype was counted as expanded or contracted only if both edgeR and NoisET called the change significant, with noise models trained on biological replicates. For edgeR calls, the thresholds were a false discovery rate-adjusted p below 0.01 and a log2 fold-change of 1. As an exploratory analysis of dynamics, max-normalized trajectories of the 1000 most abundant clonotypes were examined by PCA with hierarchical clustering. Each responding clone was given a CD4 or CD8 phenotype based on the CD4+ and CD8+ repertoires, which had been sequenced separately. Through fastp at Q25 and MiXCR, TCRdb rebuilt clones from the public reads, retaining in-frame beta chains. Rows with one shared CDR3 protein collapse into an entry with the most common genes and DNA. TCRdb, rather than the study authors, made the V and J calls. Within this sample are roughly 300,000 distinct CDR3 sequences, with over 7% of them counted one time only. The leading ten clones occupy approximately 22% of the sample.

The germline V gene sets CDR1 to SGHDT and CDR2 to YYEEEE. The CDR3, cysteine through phenylalanine, is 14 amino acids long. Only the CDR3 DNA stays, 42 bases, in frame from base 1. V sheds 3 bases and J sheds 1 base, leaving 9 bases between their ends. Overall results and qualifications from the work: The detection of some responding clones in pre-infection memory suggests that pre-existing cross-reactive memory T cells joined the SARS-CoV-2 response. The second-wave clones that peaked on day 37 were not confirmed to be SARS-CoV-2 specific. Contracting CD4+ clones were found mainly in CM and EM memory subsets, while CD8+ clones were enriched in EMRA. From day 15 to 85, contracting clones showed balanced CD4/CD8 phenotypes, whereas a second wave of clones that expanded from day 15 to 37 leaned towards CD4+. The study covered only a couple of mild cases, and larger cohorts including severe cases with pre-infection samples were considered necessary.

This chain is built from TRBV5-6 and TRBJ2-3; the D gene cannot be resolved beyond TRBD1 or TRBD2, each matching 5 bases. The TCR sequence derives from a young man who had mild COVID-19 (a few samples of this study predate the infection). The sample titles of this study are shuffled in the database, so cell type and time point are left out; the donor was told from shared clones. The sequenced sample was PBMCs or a T cell subset sorted from them (not recorded which). The CDR3 region reads CASSYGAGTDTQYF. The nucleotide sequence is given as TGTGCCAGCAGCTACGGGGCGGGCACAGATACGCAGTATTTT.